The rows below give T cell receptor beta chains drawn from one sample of a study of T-cell reconstitution after alpha-beta-depleted transplantation in children. A single record per CDR3 protein comes from TCRdb applying MiXCR to the PCR reads. The data hold around 200,000 distinct CDR3 sequences, with about 8.7% observed a single time. The source was PBMCs, mostly from graft donor cells, collected 360 days after TCRalphabeta/CD19-depleted stem cell transplant. All receptors come from a male patient under 10 years old who had a stem cell transplant for acute myeloid leukemia, so the T cells may come from the graft donor. The CDR3 runs from the conserved cysteine through the conserved F or W. A D gene is named only where the DNA matches it firmly. Expanded clones get a size class; other rows say once, few or many, or leave the size out.

abundance,j_gene,d_gene,v_gene,CDR3nt,CDR3aa
few,TRBJ2-2,TRBD1,TRBV12-5,TGTGCTAGTGGACCCCAGGGGGCGAACACCGGGGAGCTGTTTTTT,CASGPQGANTGELFF
.,TRBJ2-1,.,TRBV29-1,TGCAGGTGTCCTAGCTGGAGCCCCTACTCCTACAATGAGCAGTTCTTC,CRCPSWSPYSYNEQFF
few,TRBJ2-5,TRBD1,TRBV12-3/TRBV12-4,TGTGCCAGCAGTTCAAATCGAAGGGGGCTAAGAGAGACCCAGTACTTC,CASSSNRRGLRETQYF
.,TRBJ2-7,.,TRBV4-3,TGCGCCAGCAGCCAAGATCGCTTGCCCCTCTACGAGCAGTACTTC,CASSQDRLPLYEQYF
.,TRBJ2-5,TRBD2,TRBV4-2,TGTGCCAGCAGCCAAGGATCACTAGCGGGACGCGAGACCCAGTACTTC,CASSQGSLAGRETQYF
few,TRBJ1-6,.,TRBV5-1,TGCGCCAGCAGCTTGTACGGCGGCGCGAATTCACCCCTCCACTTT,CASSLYGGANSPLHF
many,TRBJ1-6,.,TRBV12-3/TRBV12-4,TGTGCCAGCCACCCTAGGGGTGGTAATTCACCCCTCCACTTT,CASHPRGGNSPLHF
few,TRBJ1-1,TRBD1,TRBV5-1,TGCGCCAGCAGCTTGGTACAGGGGCCCACTGAAGCTTTCTTT,CASSLVQGPTEAFF
.,TRBJ1-1,TRBD1,TRBV25-1,TGTGCCAGCAGCGCTCCAGGGGGCACTGAAGCTTTCTTT,CASSAPGGTEAFF
few,TRBJ2-5,TRBD1,TRBV5-5,TGTGCCAGCAGCTTGGTTGGGACAGCAGAGACCCAGTACTTC,CASSLVGTAETQYF
many,TRBJ2-3,.,TRBV20-1,TGCAGTGCCGAGTCTCGGAGGCCCGAACTTCCGTATTTT,CSAESRRPELPYF
.,TRBJ1-4,.,TRBV20-1,TGCAGTGCTAGCCCCTCACAGCTTAATGAAAAACTGTTTTTT,CSASPSQLNEKLFF
few,TRBJ2-1,TRBD2,TRBV5-1,TGCGCCAGCAGCTTGTTCGAAGCGGGGCCCTACAATGAGCAGTTCTTC,CASSLFEAGPYNEQFF
few,TRBJ2-7,TRBD1,TRBV6-2/TRBV6-3,TGTGCCAGCAGTTACTCCGACAGGGGTGCCTACGAGCAGTACTTC,CASSYSDRGAYEQYF
.,TRBJ2-1,TRBD2,TRBV4-3,TGCGCCAGCAGCCAGGGCTTAGCGGGAGGATCCTACAATGAGCAGTTCTTC,CASSQGLAGGSYNEQFF
many,TRBJ2-5,TRBD2,TRBV3-1,TGTGCCAGCAGCCAAGGACTAGCAGTTATGGAGACCCAGTACTTC,CASSQGLAVMETQYF
many,TRBJ2-5,.,TRBV29-1,TGCAGCGTTGCCCTAGGGGGAGACCAAGAGACCCAGTACTTC,CSVALGGDQETQYF
many,TRBJ2-5,.,TRBV29-1,TGCAGCGTTGAGGTAGGGGAGACCCAGTACTTC,CSVEVGETQYF
few,TRBJ1-1,.,TRBV20-1,TGCAGTGCTGCGGGGGACCATGGGACCTACACTGAAGCTTTCTTT,CSAAGDHGTYTEAFF
many,TRBJ2-3,.,TRBV12-3/TRBV12-4,TGTGCCAGCAGTTTTGGGCGAAACGACACAGATACGCAGTATTTT,CASSFGRNDTDTQYF
few,TRBJ2-1,TRBD1,TRBV4-3,TGCGCCAGCAGCCAGGGGACAGGGGGCATTCGCTCCTACAATGAGCAGTTCTTC,CASSQGTGGIRSYNEQFF
.,TRBJ2-7,TRBD1,TRBV15,TGTGCCACCAGCAGAGATTTGGGACAGGGTTCCTACGAGCAGTACTTC,CATSRDLGQGSYEQYF
.,TRBJ2-5,.,TRBV6-5,TGTGCCAGCAGTTACTCGTTCCTAGCGCGGCACCAAGAGACCCAGTACTTC,CASSYSFLARHQETQYF
.,TRBJ1-2,TRBD1,TRBV5-1,TGCGCCAGCAGCTTGGAGGACAGGCTCTATGGCTACACCTTC,CASSLEDRLYGYTF
many,TRBJ2-3,.,TRBV12-3/TRBV12-4,TGTGCCAGCAGTTTCCCAGGGGCGACGCAGTATTTT,CASSFPGATQYF
many,TRBJ1-6,.,TRBV6-1,TGTGCCAGCAGACCCCAGGGTCAGAATAATTCACCCCTCCACTTT,CASRPQGQNNSPLHF
.,TRBJ2-6,TRBD1,TRBV12-3/TRBV12-4,TGTGCCAGCAGACCTCCGGGACAGGGCTCTGGGGCCAACGTCCTGACTTTC,CASRPPGQGSGANVLTF
.,TRBJ1-5,.,TRBV5-5,TGTGCCAGCAGCTTGAGTAGTGGTGCAGGGAATCAGCCCCAGCATTTT,CASSLSSGAGNQPQHF
few,TRBJ2-7,TRBD2,TRBV20-1,TGCAGTGCTAGTCTAGCGGGAGCCGTCTCGTACGAGCAGTACTTC,CSASLAGAVSYEQYF